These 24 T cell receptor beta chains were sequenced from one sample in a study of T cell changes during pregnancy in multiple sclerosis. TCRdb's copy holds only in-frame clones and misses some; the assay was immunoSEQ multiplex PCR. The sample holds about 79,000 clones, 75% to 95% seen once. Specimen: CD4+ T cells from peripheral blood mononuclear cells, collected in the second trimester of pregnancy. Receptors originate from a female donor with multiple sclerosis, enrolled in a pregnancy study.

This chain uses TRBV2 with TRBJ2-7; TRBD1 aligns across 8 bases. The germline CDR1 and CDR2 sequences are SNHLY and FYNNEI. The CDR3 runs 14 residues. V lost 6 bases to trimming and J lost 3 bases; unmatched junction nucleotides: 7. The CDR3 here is CASSPGQVDYEQYF. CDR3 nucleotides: TGTGCCAGCAGCCCGGGACAGGTTGACTACGAGCAGTACTTC.

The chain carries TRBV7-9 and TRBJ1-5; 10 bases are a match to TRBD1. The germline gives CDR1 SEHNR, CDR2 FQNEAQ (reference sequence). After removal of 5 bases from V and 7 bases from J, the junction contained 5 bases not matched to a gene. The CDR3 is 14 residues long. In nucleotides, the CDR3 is TGTGCCAGCAGCCAGACAGGGGGCGCCCAGCCCCAGCATTTT. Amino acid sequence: CASSQTGGAQPQHF. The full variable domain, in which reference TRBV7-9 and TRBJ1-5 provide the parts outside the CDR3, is DTGVSQNPRHKITKRGQNVTFRCDPISEHNRLYWYRQTLGQGPEFLTYFQNEAQLEKSRLLSDRFSAERPKGSFSTLEIQRTEQGDSAMYLCASSQTGGAQPQHFGDGTRLSIL.

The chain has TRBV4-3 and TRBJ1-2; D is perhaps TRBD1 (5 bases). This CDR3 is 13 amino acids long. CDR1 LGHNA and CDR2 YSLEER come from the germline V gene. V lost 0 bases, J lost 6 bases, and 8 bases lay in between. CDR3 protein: CASSQDRGDGYTF. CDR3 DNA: TGCGCCAGCAGCCAAGATCGGGGGGATGGCTACACCTTC.

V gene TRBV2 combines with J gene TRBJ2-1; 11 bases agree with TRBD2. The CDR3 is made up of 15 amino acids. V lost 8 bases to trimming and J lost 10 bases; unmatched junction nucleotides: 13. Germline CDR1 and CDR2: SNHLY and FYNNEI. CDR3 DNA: TGTGCCAGCGGCGGGACTAGCGGTCCCCAAGGGGAGCAGTTCTTC. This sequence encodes CASGGTSGPQGEQFF.

CDR3 in amino acids: CASSPIPGGGPGQKNYGYTF. In DNA, the CDR3 is TGTGCCAGCAGTCCGATACCTGGAGGAGGCCCGGGACAGAAGAACTATGGCTACACCTTC. The chain carries TRBV27 and TRBJ1-2, with 7 bases lining up with TRBD1. V lost 5 bases, J lost 2 bases, and 23 bases stayed unmatched. This CDR3 spans 20 amino acids. Germline V gene data show CDR1 as MNHEY and CDR2 as SMNVEV (reference sequence).

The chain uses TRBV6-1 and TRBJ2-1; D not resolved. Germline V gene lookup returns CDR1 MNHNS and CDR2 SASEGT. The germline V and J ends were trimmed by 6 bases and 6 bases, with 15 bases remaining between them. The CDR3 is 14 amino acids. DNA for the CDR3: TGTGCCAGCAGCCTCGCTCCGAGAAGCAATGAGCAGTTCTTC. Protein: CASSLAPRSNEQFF.

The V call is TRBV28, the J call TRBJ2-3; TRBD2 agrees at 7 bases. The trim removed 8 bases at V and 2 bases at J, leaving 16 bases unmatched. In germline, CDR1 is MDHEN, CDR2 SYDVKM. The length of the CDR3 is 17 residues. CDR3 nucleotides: TGTGCCAGCGGAGGTAGCGGGCTAATTGTCCCCACAGATACGCAGTATTTT. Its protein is CASGGSGLIVPTDTQYF.

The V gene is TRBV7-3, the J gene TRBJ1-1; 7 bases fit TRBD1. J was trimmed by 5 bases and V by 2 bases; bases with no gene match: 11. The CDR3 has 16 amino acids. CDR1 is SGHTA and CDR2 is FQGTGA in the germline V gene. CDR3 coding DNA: TGTGCCAGCAGCTTAGGGAGAAGGGGGCCTGGGACTGAAGCTTTCTTT. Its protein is CASSLGRRGPGTEAFF. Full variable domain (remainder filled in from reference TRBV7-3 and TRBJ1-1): GAGVSQTPSNKVTEKGKYVELRCDPISGHTALYWYRQSLGQGPEFLIYFQGTGAADDSGLPNDRFFAVRPEGSVSTLKIQRTERGDSAVYLCASSLGRRGPGTEAFFGQGTRLTVV.

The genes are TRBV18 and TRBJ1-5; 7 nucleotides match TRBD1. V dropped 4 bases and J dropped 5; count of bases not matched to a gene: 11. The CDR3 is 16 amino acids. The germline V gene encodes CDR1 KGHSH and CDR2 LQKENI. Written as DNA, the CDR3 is TGTGCCAGCTCACAGACAGGGTTTGGGGGAGATCAGCCCCAGCATTTT. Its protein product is CASSQTGFGGDQPQHF.

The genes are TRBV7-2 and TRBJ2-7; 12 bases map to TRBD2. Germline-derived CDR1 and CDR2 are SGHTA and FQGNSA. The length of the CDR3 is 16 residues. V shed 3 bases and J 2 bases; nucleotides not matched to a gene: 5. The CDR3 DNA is TGTGCCAGCAGCTTTAGGTGGACTAGCGGGACCTACGAGCAGTACTTC. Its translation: CASSFRWTSGTYEQYF.

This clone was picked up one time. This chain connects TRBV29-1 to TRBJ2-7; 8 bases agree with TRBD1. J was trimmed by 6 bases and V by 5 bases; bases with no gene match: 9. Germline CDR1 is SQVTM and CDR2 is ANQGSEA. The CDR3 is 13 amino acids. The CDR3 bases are TGCAGCGTTACCGCAGGGGGCCCAGCCGAGCAGTACTTC. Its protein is CSVTAGGPAEQYF.

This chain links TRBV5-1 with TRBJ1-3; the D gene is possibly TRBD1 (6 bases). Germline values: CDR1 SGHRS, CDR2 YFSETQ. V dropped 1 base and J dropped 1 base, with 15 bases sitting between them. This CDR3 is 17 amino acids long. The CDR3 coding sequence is TGCGCCAGCAGCTTGTATGGGGGCGCCCCTTCTGGAAACACCATATATTTT. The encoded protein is CASSLYGGAPSGNTIYF.

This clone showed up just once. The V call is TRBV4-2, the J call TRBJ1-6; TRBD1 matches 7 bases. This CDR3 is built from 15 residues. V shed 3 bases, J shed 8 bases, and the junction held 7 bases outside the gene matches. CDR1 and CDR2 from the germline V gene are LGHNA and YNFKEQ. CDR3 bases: TGTGCCAGCAGCCAGGAGACAGGGAGGTATTCACCCCTCCACTTT. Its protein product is CASSQETGRYSPLHF.

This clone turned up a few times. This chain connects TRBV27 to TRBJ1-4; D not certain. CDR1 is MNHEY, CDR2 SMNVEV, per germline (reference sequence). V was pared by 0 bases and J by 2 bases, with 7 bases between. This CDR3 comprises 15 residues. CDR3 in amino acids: CASSLSGSTNEKLFF. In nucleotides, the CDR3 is TGTGCCAGCAGTTTATCAGGGAGCACTAATGAAAAACTGTTTTTT.

CDR3 region: CAISEPTDGYTF. CDR3 in DNA: TGTGCCATCAGCGAACCGACAGACGGCTACACCTTC. The chain has TRBV10-3 and TRBJ1-2, with D possibly being TRBD1 (5 bases). Trimming left V 6 bases short and J 8 bases short, with 13 bases between. Germline V gives CDR1 ENHRY, CDR2 SYGVKD. The CDR3 covers 12 residues.

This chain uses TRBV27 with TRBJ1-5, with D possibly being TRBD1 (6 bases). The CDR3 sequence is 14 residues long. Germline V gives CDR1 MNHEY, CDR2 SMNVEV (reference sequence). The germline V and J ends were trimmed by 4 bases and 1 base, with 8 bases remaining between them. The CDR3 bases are TGTGCCAGCAGTTGGGGACAAAGCAATCAGCCCCAGCATTTT. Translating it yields CASSWGQSNQPQHF.

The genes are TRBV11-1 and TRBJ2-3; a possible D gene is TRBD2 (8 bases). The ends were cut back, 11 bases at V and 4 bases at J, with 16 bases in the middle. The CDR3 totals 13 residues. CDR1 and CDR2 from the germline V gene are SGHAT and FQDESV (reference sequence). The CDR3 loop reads CASSGGGPDTQYF. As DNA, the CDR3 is TGTGCCTCCTCGGGAGGGGGCCCAGATACGCAGTATTTT.

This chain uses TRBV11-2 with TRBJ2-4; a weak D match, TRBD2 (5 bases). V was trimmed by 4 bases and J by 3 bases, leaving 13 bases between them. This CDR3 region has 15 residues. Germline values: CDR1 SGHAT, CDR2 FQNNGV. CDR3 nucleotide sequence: TGTGCCAGCAGCTCAGTGCGGGTGGGCAAAAACATTCAGTACTTC. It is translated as CASSSVRVGKNIQYF.

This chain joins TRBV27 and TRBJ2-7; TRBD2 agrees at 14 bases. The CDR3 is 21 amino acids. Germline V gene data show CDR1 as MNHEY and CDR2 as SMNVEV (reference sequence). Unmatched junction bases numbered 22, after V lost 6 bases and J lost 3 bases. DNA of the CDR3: TGTGCCAGCAGCCCCTACCCGGGACTAGCGGGAGTCCCTAAGGGGGACTACGAGCAGTACTTC. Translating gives CASSPYPGLAGVPKGDYEQYF.

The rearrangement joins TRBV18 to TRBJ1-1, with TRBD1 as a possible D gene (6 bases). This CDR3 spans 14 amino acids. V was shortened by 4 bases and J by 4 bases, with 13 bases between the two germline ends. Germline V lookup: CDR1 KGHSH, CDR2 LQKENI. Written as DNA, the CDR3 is TGTGCCAGCTCACTACGGGGGGGCGGCACTGAAGCTTTCTTT. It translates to CASSLRGGGTEAFF. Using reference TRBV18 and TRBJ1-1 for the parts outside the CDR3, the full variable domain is NAGVMQNPRHLVRRRGQEARLRCSPMKGHSHVYWYRQLPEEGLKFMVYLQKENIIDESGMPKERFSAEFPKEGPSILRIQQVVRGDSAAYFCASSLRGGGTEAFFGQGTRLTVV.

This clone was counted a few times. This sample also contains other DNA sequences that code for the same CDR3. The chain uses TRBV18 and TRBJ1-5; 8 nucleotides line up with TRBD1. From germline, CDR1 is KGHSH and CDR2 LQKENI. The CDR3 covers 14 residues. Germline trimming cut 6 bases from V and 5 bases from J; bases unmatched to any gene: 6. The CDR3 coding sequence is TGTGCCAGCTCGCCCCAGGGGGCCGATCAGCCCCAGCATTTT. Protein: CASSPQGADQPQHF.

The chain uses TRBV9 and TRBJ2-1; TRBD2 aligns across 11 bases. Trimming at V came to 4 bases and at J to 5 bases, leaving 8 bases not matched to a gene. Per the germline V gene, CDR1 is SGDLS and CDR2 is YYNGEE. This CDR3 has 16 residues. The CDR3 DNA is TGTGCCAGCAGCACGGTAGGGACTAGCGGACACAATGAGCAGTTCTTC. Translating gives CASSTVGTSGHNEQFF.

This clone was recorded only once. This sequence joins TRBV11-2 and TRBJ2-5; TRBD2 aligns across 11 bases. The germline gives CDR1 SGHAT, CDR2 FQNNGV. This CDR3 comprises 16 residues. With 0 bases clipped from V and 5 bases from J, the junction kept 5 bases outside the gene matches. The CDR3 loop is CASSLDSGRALETQYF. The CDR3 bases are TGTGCCAGCAGCTTAGATAGCGGGAGGGCCTTGGAGACCCAGTACTTC.

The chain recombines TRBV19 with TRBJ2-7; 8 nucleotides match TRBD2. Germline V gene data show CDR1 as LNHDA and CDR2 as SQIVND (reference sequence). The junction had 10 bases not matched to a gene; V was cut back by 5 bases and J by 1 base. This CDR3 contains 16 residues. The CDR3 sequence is CASSRGGQGGSYEQYF. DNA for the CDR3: TGTGCCAGTAGTCGGGGGGGGCAGGGAGGGTCCTACGAGCAGTACTTC.